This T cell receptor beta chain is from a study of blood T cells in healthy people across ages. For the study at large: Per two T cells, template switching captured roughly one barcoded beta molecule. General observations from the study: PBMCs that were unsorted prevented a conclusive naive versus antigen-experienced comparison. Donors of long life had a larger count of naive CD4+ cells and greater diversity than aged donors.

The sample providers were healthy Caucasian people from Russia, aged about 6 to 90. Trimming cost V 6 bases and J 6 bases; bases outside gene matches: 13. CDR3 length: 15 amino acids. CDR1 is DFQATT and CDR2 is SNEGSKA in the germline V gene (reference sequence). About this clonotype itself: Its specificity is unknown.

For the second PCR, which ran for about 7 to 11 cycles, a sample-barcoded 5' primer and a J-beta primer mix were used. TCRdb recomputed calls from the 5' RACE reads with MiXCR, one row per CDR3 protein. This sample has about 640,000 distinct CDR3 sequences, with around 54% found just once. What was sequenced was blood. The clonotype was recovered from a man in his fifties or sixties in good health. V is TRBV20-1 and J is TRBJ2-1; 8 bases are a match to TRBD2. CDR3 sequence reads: CSADSGGAAGNEQFF. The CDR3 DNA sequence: TGCAGTGCAGACTCCGGGGGGGCGGCGGGCAATGAGCAGTTCTTC.